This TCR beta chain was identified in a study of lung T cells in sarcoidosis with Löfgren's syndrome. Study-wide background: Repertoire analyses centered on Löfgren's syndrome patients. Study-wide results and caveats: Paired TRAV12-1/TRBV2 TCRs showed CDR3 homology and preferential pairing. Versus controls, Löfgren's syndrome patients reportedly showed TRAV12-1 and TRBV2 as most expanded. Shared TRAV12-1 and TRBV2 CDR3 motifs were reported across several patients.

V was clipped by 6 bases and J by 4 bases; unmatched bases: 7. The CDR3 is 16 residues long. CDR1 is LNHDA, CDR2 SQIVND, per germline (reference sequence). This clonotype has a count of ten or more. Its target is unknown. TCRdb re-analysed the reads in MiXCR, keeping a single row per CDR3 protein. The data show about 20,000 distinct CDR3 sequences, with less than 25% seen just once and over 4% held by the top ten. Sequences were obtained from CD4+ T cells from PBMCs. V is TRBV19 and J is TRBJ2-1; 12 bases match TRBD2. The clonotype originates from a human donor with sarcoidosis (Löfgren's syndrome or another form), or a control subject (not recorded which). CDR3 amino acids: CASSDLAGGLYNEQFF. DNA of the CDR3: TGTGCCAGTAGCGACCTAGCGGGAGGGCTATACAATGAGCAGTTCTTC. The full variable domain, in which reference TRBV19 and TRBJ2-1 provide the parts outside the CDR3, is DGGITQSPKYLFRKEGQNVTLSCEQNLNHDAMYWYRQDPGQGLRLIYYSQIVNDFQKGDIAEGYSVSREKKESFPLTVTSAQKNPTAFYLCASSDLAGGLYNEQFFGPGTRLTVL.